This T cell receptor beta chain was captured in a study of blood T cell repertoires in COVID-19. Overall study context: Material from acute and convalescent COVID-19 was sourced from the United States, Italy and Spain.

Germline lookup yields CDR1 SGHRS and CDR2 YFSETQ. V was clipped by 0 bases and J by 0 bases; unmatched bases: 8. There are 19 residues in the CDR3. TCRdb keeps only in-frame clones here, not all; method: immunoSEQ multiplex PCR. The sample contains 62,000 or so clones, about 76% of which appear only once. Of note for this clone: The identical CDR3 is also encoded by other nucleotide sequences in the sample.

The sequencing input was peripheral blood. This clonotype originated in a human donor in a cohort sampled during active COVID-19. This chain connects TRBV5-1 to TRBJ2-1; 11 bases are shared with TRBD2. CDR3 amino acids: CASSLVPSGGRSSYNEQFF. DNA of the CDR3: TGCGCCAGCAGCTTGGTCCCTAGCGGGGGGAGAAGCTCCTACAATGAGCAGTTCTTC.